This T cell receptor (beta chain) was profiled in a study of shared clonotypes between healthy human individuals. Produced via immunoSEQ multiplex PCR; TCRdb's table is partial and in-frame only. Among approximately 650,000 clones listed, 95% to 96% were seen once. This CDR3 is 14 amino acids long. From germline, CDR1 is MGHDK and CDR2 SYGVNS. The ends were cut back, 4 bases at V and 2 bases at J, with 12 bases in the middle. Positive CCR7 selection of CD45RO-negative cells yielded the naive CD8 cells, and terminally differentiated effector memory CD45RA+ cells were excluded. The sequence came from a woman aged 30 to 39 in good health. The V gene is TRBV25-1, the J gene TRBJ2-7; tentative D call: TRBD1 (6 bases). Sequencing was performed on naive CD8+ T cells sorted from blood. CDR3 in DNA: TGTGCCAGCAGTGTGACAGGAGGTACCTACGAGCAGTACTTC. Translated, it gives CASSVTGGTYEQYF.